The entry below describes one T cell receptor beta chain. What it recognizes is unknown. The sample belongs to a study of T cell responses to AZD1222 COVID-19 vaccine. Sequencing was performed with immunoSEQ multiplex PCR; in TCRdb, only in-frame clones are kept and a portion is missing. The sample contains about 130,000 clones, 93% of which appear only once. The germline gives CDR1 MRHNA, CDR2 SNTAGT. Trimming removed 4 bases at V and 4 bases at J, with 9 bases between. CDR3 length equals 13 residues. Findings and caveats of the study: With dominance at 160-218 and 743-854, vaccine-associated CD4 TCRs spanned spike.

The sample in question was peripheral blood, obtained on day 0 of AZD1222 vaccination. The chain has TRBV6-4 and TRBJ2-3; perhaps TRBD1 as D (6 bases). The receptor's source is an adult in good health. CDR3: CASSARQADTQYF. The CDR3 region has the DNA TGTGCCAGCAGTGCTCGACAGGCAGATACGCAGTATTTT.